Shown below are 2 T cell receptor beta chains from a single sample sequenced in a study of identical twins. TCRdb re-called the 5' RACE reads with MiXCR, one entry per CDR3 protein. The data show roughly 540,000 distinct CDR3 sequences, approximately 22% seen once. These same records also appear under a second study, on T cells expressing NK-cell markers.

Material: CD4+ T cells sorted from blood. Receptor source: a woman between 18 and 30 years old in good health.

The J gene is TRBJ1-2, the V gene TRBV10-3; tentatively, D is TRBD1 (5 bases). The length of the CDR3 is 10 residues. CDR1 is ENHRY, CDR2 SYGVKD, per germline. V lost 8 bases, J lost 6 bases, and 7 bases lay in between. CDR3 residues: CAIGGDGYTF. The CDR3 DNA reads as TGTGCCATCGGGGGGGATGGCTACACCTTC.

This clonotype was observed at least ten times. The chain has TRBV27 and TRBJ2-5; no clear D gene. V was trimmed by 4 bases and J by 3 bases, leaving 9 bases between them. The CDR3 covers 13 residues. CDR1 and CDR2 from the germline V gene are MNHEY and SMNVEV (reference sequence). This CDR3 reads CASSSHLKETQYF. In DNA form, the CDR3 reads TGTGCCAGCAGTTCTCACCTTAAAGAGACCCAGTACTTC.